One and the same sample provided the 20 T cell receptor beta chains below, sequenced in a study of Ad26.COV2.S vaccination and SARS-CoV-2 variants. TCRdb's table, derived via immunoSEQ multiplex PCR, lists solely in-frame clones and lacks some. This sample carries almost 400,000 clones, about 88% of them seen once, and the ten largest clones take under 2%. As for treatment: around 19 received Ad26.COV2.S at low or high dose, single or two shots; several received placebo; per-sample allocation not given. Specimen acquisition occurred on day 63 following the initial vaccine or placebo injection. The material sequenced was peripheral blood, taken in a trial of Ad26.COV2.S vaccine versus placebo. The receptors were gathered from a person aged 18-60 years who received the Ad26.COV2.S COVID-19 vaccine or a placebo.

J is TRBJ2-1 and V is TRBV29-1; D might be TRBD2 (5 bases). The germline V and J ends were trimmed by 7 bases and 8 bases, with 15 bases remaining between them. The V gene's germline CDR1 is SQVTM and CDR2 ANQGSEA. The CDR3 has 12 residues. The CDR3 region is CSETTRFDEQFF. CDR3 DNA sequence: TGCAGCGAAACCACTAGATTCGATGAGCAGTTCTTC.

CDR3 sequence reads: CASSLADTQYF. The CDR3 DNA is TGTGCCAGCAGCTTAGCAGATACGCAGTATTTT. The chain carries TRBV7-3 and TRBJ2-3; D remains unclear. Germline V lookup: CDR1 SGHTA, CDR2 FQGTGA. The V end lost 2 bases, the J end lost 4 bases, and 1 base lay between the germline ends. This CDR3 comprises 11 residues.

This clone occurred once. The chain joins TRBV5-1 to TRBJ1-2; D is ambiguous. The germline gives CDR1 SGHRS, CDR2 YFSETQ. The CDR3 spans 17 residues. The V and J ends lost 0 bases and 1 base respectively, with 16 bases between them. This CDR3 is CASSLGPGEGFNYGYTF. CDR3 nucleotides: TGCGCCAGCAGCTTGGGCCCCGGTGAAGGGTTTAACTATGGCTACACCTTC.

The V gene is TRBV5-1, the J gene TRBJ1-1; D is unclear. The germline CDR1 and CDR2 sequences are SGHRS and YFSETQ. Trimming cost V 4 bases and J 4 bases, with 17 bases left between them. This CDR3 spans 15 amino acids. CDR3 protein: CASSPIRGRLTEAFF. In nucleotides, the CDR3 is TGCGCCAGCAGCCCTATTAGAGGACGGCTCACTGAAGCTTTCTTT. Using reference TRBV5-1 and TRBJ1-1 for the parts outside the CDR3, the full variable domain is KAGVTQTPRYLIKTRGQQVTLSCSPISGHRSVSWYQQTPGQGLQFLFEYFSETQRNKGNFPGRFSGRQFSNSRSEMNVSTLELGDSALYLCASSPIRGRLTEAFFGQGTRLTVV.

This chain links TRBV10-3 with TRBJ2-7; TRBD1 might be the D (5 bases). V gave up 3 bases and J gave up 0 bases, with 15 bases separating them. The CDR3 spans 16 residues. Germline lookup yields CDR1 ENHRY and CDR2 SYGVKD. The CDR3 loop reads CAISDSGMRLSYEQYF. The CDR3, as DNA: TGTGCCATCAGTGATTCAGGGATGCGCCTCTCCTACGAGCAGTACTTC.

This chain joins TRBV7-8 and TRBJ1-2, with D uncertain. The germline V gene encodes CDR1 SGHVS and CDR2 FQNEAQ. The CDR3 length is 12 residues. V was cut by 5 bases and J by 3 bases, with 7 bases left in between. CDR3 sequence reads: CASSPPDYGYTF. For the CDR3, the DNA is TGTGCCAGCAGCCCCCCTGACTATGGCTACACCTTC.

The chain couples TRBV11-2 to TRBJ2-1, with TRBD1 as a possible D gene (6 bases). V was trimmed by 4 bases and J by 2 bases, leaving 12 bases between them. The CDR3 has 15 amino acids. Germline V gene sequence: CDR1 SGHAT, CDR2 FQNNGV. CDR3 residues: CASSSSGTTYNEQFF. The CDR3 region has the DNA TGTGCCAGCAGCTCTTCCGGGACAACCTACAATGAGCAGTTCTTC.

The chain links TRBV13 to TRBJ2-1; 7 nucleotides match TRBD1. Germline-derived CDR1 and CDR2 are PRHDT and FYEKMQ (reference sequence). The CDR3 loop spans 15 amino acids. V was clipped by 6 bases and J by 2 bases; unmatched bases: 7. Here the CDR3 DNA reads TGTGCCAGCAGTCGCAGGGACAGTCCCTACAATGAGCAGTTCTTC. The encoded protein is CASSRRDSPYNEQFF.

The V and J genes are TRBV28 and TRBJ2-1; D might be TRBD2 (6 bases). The CDR3 contains 15 residues. Germline lookup yields CDR1 MDHEN and CDR2 SYDVKM. The V gene lost 3 bases and the J gene lost 5 bases, with 14 bases spanning the gap. The CDR3 spells CASSFEYSGHNEQFF. The CDR3 DNA is TGTGCCAGCAGTTTTGAGTATAGCGGCCACAATGAGCAGTTCTTC.

V is TRBV14 and J is TRBJ2-1; the match to TRBD2 covers 8 bases. Trimming cost V 0 bases and J 4 bases; bases outside gene matches: 5. Germline CDR1 reads SGHDN; CDR2 reads FVKESK. The CDR3 consists of 16 residues. CDR3 in DNA: TGTGCCAGCAGCCAAGATCGTAGCGGGGCTTACAATGAGCAGTTCTTC. This encodes CASSQDRSGAYNEQFF.

This chain links TRBV7-9 with TRBJ2-1, with D unclear. Trimming cost V 6 bases and J 7 bases, with 10 bases left between them. This CDR3 contains 12 residues. From germline, CDR1 is SEHNR and CDR2 FQNEAQ (reference sequence). CDR3 coding DNA: TGTGCCAGCAGTCCTACTGGGAATGAGCAGTTCTTC. This encodes CASSPTGNEQFF. Using reference TRBV7-9 and TRBJ2-1 for the parts outside the CDR3, the full variable domain is DTGVSQNPRHKITKRGQNVTFRCDPISEHNRLYWYRQTLGQGPEFLTYFQNEAQLEKSRLLSDRFSAERPKGSFSTLEIQRTEQGDSAMYLCASSPTGNEQFFGPGTRLTVL.

The chain combines TRBV9 with TRBJ1-5, with 7 nucleotides matching TRBD1. Trimming took 0 bases from V and 7 from J; bases not matched to a gene: 7. The CDR3 has 15 amino acids. Germline CDR1 and CDR2: SGDLS and YYNGEE. Here the CDR3 DNA reads TGTGCCAGCAGCGTAGAGGGGGCCCCGGGACAGCCCCAGCATTTT. It translates to CASSVEGAPGQPQHF.

Note on this clone: The same CDR3 is also encoded by other DNA sequences in this sample. The V and J genes are TRBV9 and TRBJ2-3; 10 bases map to TRBD2. V trimming: 0 bases; J trimming: 1 base; junction bases outside the gene matches: 2. The CDR3 sequence is 16 residues long. Germline CDR1 and CDR2: SGDLS and YYNGEE. The CDR3 loop reads CASSVGLAGGTDTQYF. CDR3 coding DNA: TGTGCCAGCAGCGTAGGTCTAGCGGGGGGCACAGATACGCAGTATTTT.

The CDR3 spells CASSHPTVNTGELFF. The CDR3 DNA is TGCGCCAGCAGCCACCCGACAGTGAACACCGGGGAGCTGTTTTTT. The rearrangement links TRBV4-1 to TRBJ2-2; D possibly corresponds to TRBD1 (5 bases). Trimming cost V 3 bases and J 1 base, with 9 bases left between them. The CDR3 is 15 amino acids. Germline V lookup: CDR1 MGHRA, CDR2 YSYEKL.

This chain links TRBV27 with TRBJ2-7; TRBD1 aligns across 11 bases. The trim removed 4 bases at V and 4 bases at J, leaving 3 bases unmatched. The germline V gene has CDR1 MNHEY and CDR2 SMNVEV (reference sequence). CDR3 size: 14 residues. In DNA, the CDR3 is TGTGCCAGCAGTTCCGGGACAGGGGGATACGAGCAGTACTTC. It codes for CASSSGTGGYEQYF.

V gene TRBV5-1 combines with J gene TRBJ2-2; 9 nucleotides agree with TRBD1. The V gene end was trimmed by 0 bases and the J gene end by 6 bases; junction bases not matched to a gene: 0. The germline gives CDR1 SGHRS, CDR2 YFSETQ. The CDR3 has 14 residues. Here the CDR3 reads CASSLGQGAGELFF. CDR3 DNA: TGCGCCAGCAGCTTGGGACAGGGGGCCGGGGAGCTGTTTTTT.

V gene TRBV3-1 (or the pseudogene TRBV3-2) combines with J gene TRBJ2-1; 12 bases match TRBD2. The CDR3 is 15 residues long. Germline V gives CDR1 LGHDT, CDR2 YNNKEL (reference sequence). J lost 9 bases, V lost 6 bases, and 9 bases had no gene match. The CDR3 sequence is CASRPRLAGVFEQFF. For the CDR3, the DNA is TGTGCCAGCAGACCTAGACTAGCGGGAGTTTTTGAGCAGTTCTTC.

Concerning this clone itself: An end of the junction does not agree with germline; a read error may underlie this. The rearrangement uses TRBV7-7 and TRBJ2-3; TRBD2 might be the D (6 bases). Germline assignment: CDR1 SSHAT and CDR2 FNYEAQ (reference sequence). The CDR3 runs 15 residues. The CDR3 protein is CASSITGTSTDTQYF. The CDR3 nucleotides read TGTGCTAGCAGCATAACCGGGACTAGCACAGATACGCAGTATTTT.

In DNA form, the CDR3 reads TGTGCCAGCAGCAAACGGTGCTACAATGAGCAGTTCTTC. Translated, it gives CASSKRCYNEQFF. The chain is built from TRBV21-1 and TRBJ2-1; the table names TRBD2, a call not compared with the DNA. TRBV21-1 is recorded as a pseudogene. The CDR3 has 13 residues.

The rearrangement links TRBV4-1 to TRBJ2-1, with a weak D call TRBD2 (6 bases). Germline V gene sequence: CDR1 MGHRA, CDR2 YSYEKL. The V gene lost 3 bases and the J gene lost 8 bases, with 23 bases spanning the gap. CDR3 size: 17 residues. The CDR3 sequence is CASSQGRSPTRGDEQFF. In nucleotides, the CDR3 is TGCGCCAGCAGCCAGGGGAGGTCACCGACTAGGGGCGATGAGCAGTTCTTC.